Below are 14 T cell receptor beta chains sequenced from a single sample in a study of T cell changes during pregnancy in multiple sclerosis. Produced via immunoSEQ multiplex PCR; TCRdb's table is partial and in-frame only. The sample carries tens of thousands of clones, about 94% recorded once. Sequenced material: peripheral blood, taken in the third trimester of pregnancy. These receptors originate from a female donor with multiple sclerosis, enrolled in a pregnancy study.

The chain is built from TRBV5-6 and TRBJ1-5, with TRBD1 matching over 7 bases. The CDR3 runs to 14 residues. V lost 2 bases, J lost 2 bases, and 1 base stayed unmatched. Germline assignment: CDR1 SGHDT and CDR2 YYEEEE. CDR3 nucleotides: TGTGCCAGCAGCTTCGGGACAGGCAATCAGCCCCAGCATTTT. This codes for CASSFGTGNQPQHF.

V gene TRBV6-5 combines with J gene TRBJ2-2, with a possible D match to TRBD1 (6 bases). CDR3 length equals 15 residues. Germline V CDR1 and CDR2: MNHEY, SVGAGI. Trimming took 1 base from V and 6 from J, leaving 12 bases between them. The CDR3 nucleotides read TGTGCCAGCAGTTACTTCACAGGGTGGTCCGGGGAGCTGTTTTTT. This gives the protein CASSYFTGWSGELFF.

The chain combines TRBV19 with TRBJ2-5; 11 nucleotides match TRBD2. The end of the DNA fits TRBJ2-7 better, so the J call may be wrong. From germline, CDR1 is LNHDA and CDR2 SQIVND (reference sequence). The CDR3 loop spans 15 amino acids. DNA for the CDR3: TGTGCCAGTAGCCCCGGGACTAGCGGCCCCTACGAGCAGTACTTC. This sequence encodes CASSPGTSGPYEQYF.

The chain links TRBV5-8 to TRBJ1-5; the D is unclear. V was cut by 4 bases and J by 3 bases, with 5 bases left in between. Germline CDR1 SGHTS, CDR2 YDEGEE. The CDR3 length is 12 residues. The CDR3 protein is CASSPFNQPQHF. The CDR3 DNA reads TGTGCCAGCAGCCCCTTCAATCAGCCCCAGCATTTT.

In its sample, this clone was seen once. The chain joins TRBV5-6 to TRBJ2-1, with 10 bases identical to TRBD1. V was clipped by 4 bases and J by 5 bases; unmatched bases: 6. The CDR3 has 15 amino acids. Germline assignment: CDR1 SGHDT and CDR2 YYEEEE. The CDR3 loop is CASSGDRGLNNEQFF. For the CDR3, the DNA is TGTGCCAGCAGCGGAGACAGGGGGCTTAACAATGAGCAGTTCTTC.

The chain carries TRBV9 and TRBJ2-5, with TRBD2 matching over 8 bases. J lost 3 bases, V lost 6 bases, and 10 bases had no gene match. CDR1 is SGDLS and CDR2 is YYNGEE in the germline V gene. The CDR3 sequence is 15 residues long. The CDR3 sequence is CASNPPGGEEETQYF. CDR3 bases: TGTGCCAGCAACCCCCCGGGAGGGGAGGAAGAGACCCAGTACTTC. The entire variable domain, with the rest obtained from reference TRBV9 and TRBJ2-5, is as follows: DSGVTQTPKHLITATGQRVTLRCSPRSGDLSVYWYQQSLDQGLQFLIQYYNGEERAKGNILERFSAQQFPDLHSELNLSSLELGDSALYFCASNPPGGEEETQYFGPGTRLLVL.

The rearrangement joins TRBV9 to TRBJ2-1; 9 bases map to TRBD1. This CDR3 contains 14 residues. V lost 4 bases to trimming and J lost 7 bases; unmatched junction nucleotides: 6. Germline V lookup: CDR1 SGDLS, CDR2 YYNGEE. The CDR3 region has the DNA TGTGCCAGCAGCCAAGGACAGGGGAAGAATGAGCAGTTCTTC. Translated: CASSQGQGKNEQFF. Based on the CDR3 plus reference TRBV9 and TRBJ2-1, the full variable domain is DSGVTQTPKHLITATGQRVTLRCSPRSGDLSVYWYQQSLDQGLQFLIQYYNGEERAKGNILERFSAQQFPDLHSELNLSSLELGDSALYFCASSQGQGKNEQFFGPGTRLTVL.

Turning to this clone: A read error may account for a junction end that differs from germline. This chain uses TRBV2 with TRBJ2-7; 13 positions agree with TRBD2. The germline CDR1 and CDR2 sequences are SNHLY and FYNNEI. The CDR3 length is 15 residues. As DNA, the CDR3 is TGTGCCAGCAGTGAAACAAGGACTAGCGGGGGCCGACTCGACTTC. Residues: CASSETRTSGGRLDF.

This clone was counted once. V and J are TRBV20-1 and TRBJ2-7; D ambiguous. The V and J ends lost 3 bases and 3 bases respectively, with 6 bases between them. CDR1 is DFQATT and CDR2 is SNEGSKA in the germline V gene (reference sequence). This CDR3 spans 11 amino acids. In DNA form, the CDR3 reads TGCAGTGCTAGCATAGTCTACGAGCAGTACTTC. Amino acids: CSASIVYEQYF.

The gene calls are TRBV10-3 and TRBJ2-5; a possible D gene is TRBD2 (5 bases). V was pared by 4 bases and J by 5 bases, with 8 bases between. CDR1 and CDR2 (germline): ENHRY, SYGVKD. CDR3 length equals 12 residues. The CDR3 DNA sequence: TGTGCCATCAGTGTGCAGCGGGAGACCCAGTACTTC. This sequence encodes CAISVQRETQYF.

CDR3 protein: CASTRGDGYTF. CDR3 bases: TGTGCCAGCACCCGAGGAGATGGCTACACCTTC. The chain has TRBV2 and TRBJ1-2, with unresolved D. Trimming took off 7 bases at V and 6 bases at J, with 9 bases between the two ends. This CDR3 is built from 11 residues. The germline V gene has CDR1 SNHLY and CDR2 FYNNEI.

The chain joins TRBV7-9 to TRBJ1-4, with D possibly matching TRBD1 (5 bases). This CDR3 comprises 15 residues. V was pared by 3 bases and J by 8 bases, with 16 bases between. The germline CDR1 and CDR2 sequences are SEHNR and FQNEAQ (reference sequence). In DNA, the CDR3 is TGTGCCAGCAGCTTGGGGGGTCTTGTGGGCGAAAAACTGTTTTTT. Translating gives CASSLGGLVGEKLFF.

CDR3 in amino acids: CASSVGATSGGQETQYF. CDR3 nucleotides: TGTGCCAGCAGCGTAGGGGCGACTAGCGGGGGCCAAGAGACCCAGTACTTC. The chain joins TRBV9 to TRBJ2-5; 12 bases match TRBD2. The V gene end was trimmed by 0 bases and the J gene end by 1 base; junction bases not matched to a gene: 4. Germline values: CDR1 SGDLS, CDR2 YYNGEE. The CDR3 is 17 residues long.

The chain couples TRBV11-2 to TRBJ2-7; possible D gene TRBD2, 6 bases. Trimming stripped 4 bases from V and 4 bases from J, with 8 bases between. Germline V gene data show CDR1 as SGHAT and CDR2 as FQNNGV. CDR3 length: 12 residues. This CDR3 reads CASSSRGYEQYF. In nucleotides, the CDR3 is TGTGCCAGCAGCTCCCGGGGGTACGAGCAGTACTTC.